These 26 T cell receptor beta chains came from one sample sequenced in a study of response to subunit inactivated influenza vaccine (dated by TCRdb to 2016 to 2018). Library preparation used RT-PCR. The instrument was an Illumina HiSeq 2500. The public reads were run again by TCRdb, first through fastp at Q25 and then through MiXCR, and only productive beta chains were kept. Merged by CDR3 protein, the rows form single entries marked with the most common genes and DNA. This sample comprises 500,000 to 600,000 distinct CDR3 sequences, approximately 15% of them detected only once. The ten largest clones represent roughly 3.1% of the sample. The input for sequencing was CD4+ T cells sorted from PBMCs, taken roughly 24 months after vaccination. These receptors all come from a man in his fifties or sixties who received an inactivated influenza vaccine. Donor details come from another sample of the same person, matched by shared clones.

J is TRBJ1-2 and V is TRBV9; TRBD1 matches 7 bases. The germline V gene encodes CDR1 SGDLS and CDR2 YYNGEE. CDR3 size: 14 residues. V lost 2 bases to trimming and J lost 8 bases; unmatched junction nucleotides: 9. CDR3 DNA sequence: TGTGCCAGCAGCGTCAGGGACAGCATAGGAGGCTACACCTTC. It specifies CASSVRDSIGGYTF.

This clonotype was counted only a few times. The chain joins TRBV12-3 or TRBV12-4 to TRBJ1-4; 8 bases fit TRBD1. CDR3 length: 13 residues. V dropped 6 bases and J dropped 10; count of bases not matched to a gene: 7. The CDR3 DNA reads as TGTGCCAGCAGACCAGGGGGCGGAGGAAAACTGTTTTTT. This codes for CASRPGGGGKLFF.

The rearrangement uses TRBV20-1 and TRBJ2-3; unclear D gene. Trimming removed 6 bases at V and 2 bases at J, with 15 bases between. The CDR3 extends over 14 amino acids. From germline, CDR1 is DFQATT and CDR2 SNEGSKA (reference sequence). CDR3 bases: TGCAGTGCCATGCTCGGATCACACACAGATACGCAGTATTTT. The encoded protein is CSAMLGSHTDTQYF.

The chain employs TRBV5-6 and TRBJ1-1; possible D gene TRBD1, 5 bases. Trimming pared 2 bases from V and 11 bases from J, leaving 22 bases between. This CDR3 is built from 15 residues. CDR1 SGHDT and CDR2 YYEEEE come from the germline V gene. CDR3 sequence (DNA): TGTGCCAGCAGCTTTCCAGGGCCATACCAAACGGGGGCTTTCTTT. Translation: CASSFPGPYQTGAFF.

This clonotype was seen only a few times. This chain links TRBV29-1 with TRBJ2-1, with 10 nucleotides matching TRBD2. With V trimmed by 4 bases and J by 1 base, 7 bases remained unmatched. CDR1 SQVTM and CDR2 ANQGSEA come from the germline V gene. The CDR3 contains 16 residues. The CDR3, as DNA: TGCAGCGTTGGGGCTAGCGGGAGATTGTCCTACAATGAGCAGTTCTTC. Its protein is CSVGASGRLSYNEQFF.

This chain joins TRBV7-2 and TRBJ2-1, with 7 positions matching TRBD2. Germline CDR1 is SGHTA and CDR2 is FQGNSA. The CDR3 totals 14 residues. V shed 5 bases and J 5 bases; nucleotides not matched to a gene: 6. CDR3 nucleotide sequence: TGTGCCAGCAGCCGCCGGACTAGTAACAATGAGCAGTTCTTC. As protein: CASSRRTSNNEQFF.

This clonotype was picked up many times. The V and J genes are TRBV5-1 and TRBJ2-6; D is ambiguous. Germline CDR1 reads SGHRS; CDR2 reads YFSETQ. The CDR3 spans 15 residues. Trimming took 0 bases from V and 0 from J, leaving 4 bases between them. In DNA, the CDR3 is TGCGCCAGCAGCTTGGTTGGCTCTGGGGCCAACGTCCTGACTTTC. Residues: CASSLVGSGANVLTF.

In this sample, this clonotype turned up a few times. The rearrangement links TRBV9 to TRBJ2-1, with D uncertain. The CDR3 has 13 amino acids. V lost 3 bases, J lost 6 bases, and 10 bases lay in between. The germline CDR1 and CDR2 sequences are SGDLS and YYNGEE. In DNA form, the CDR3 reads TGTGCCAGCAGCGAGCAGATGGGCAATGAGCAGTTCTTC. Translation: CASSEQMGNEQFF.

The rearrangement joins TRBV28 to TRBJ1-5; a weak D match, TRBD1 (5 bases). With 11 bases removed from V and 1 base from J, the gap between germline ends came to 15 bases. The CDR3 covers 14 residues. The V gene's germline CDR1 is MDHEN and CDR2 SYDVKM. The CDR3 DNA follows: TGTGCCGTACGTCGGGGCGGCAGCAATCAGCCCCAGCATTTT. Protein: CAVRRGGSNQPQHF. The whole variable domain, filled in from reference TRBV28 and TRBJ1-5, reads DVKVTQSSRYLVKRTGEKVFLECVQDMDHENMFWYRQDPGLGLRLIYFSYDVKMKEKGDIPEGYSVSREKKERFSLILESASTNQTSMYLCAVRRGGSNQPQHFGDGTRLSIL.

This chain links TRBV12-3 or TRBV12-4 with TRBJ1-5; D remains unclear. V was trimmed by 2 bases and J by 7 bases, leaving 9 bases between them. This CDR3 contains 13 residues. In nucleotides, the CDR3 is TGTGCCAGCAGTTTAAGGTTGAACCAGCCCCAGCATTTT. Translating it yields CASSLRLNQPQHF.

This chain connects TRBV7-2 to TRBJ1-6, with 10 bases matching TRBD1. J lost 10 bases, V lost 6 bases, and 6 bases had no gene match. Germline CDR1 SGHTA, CDR2 FQGNSA. This CDR3 comprises 14 residues. CDR3 loop: CASRTGGTGSPLHF. The CDR3, as DNA: TGTGCCAGCAGGACAGGGGGCACGGGGTCACCCCTCCACTTT.

This clonotype has a handful of counts. V gene TRBV20-1 combines with J gene TRBJ2-5, with D tentatively TRBD2 (6 bases). V lost 3 bases and J 13 bases, leaving 27 bases between the germline ends. This CDR3 is built from 15 residues. CDR1 is DFQATT, CDR2 SNEGSKA, per germline (reference sequence). The chain's CDR3 is CSASSIRDSRIGSYF. CDR3 nucleotide sequence: TGCAGTGCTAGTTCGATTCGGGACTCGAGGATCGGGTCGTACTTC.

The V call is TRBV9, the J call TRBJ2-3; no firm D call. V gave up 4 bases and J gave up 2 bases, with 8 bases separating them. The CDR3 loop spans 13 amino acids. Germline V gene sequence: CDR1 SGDLS, CDR2 YYNGEE. The CDR3 spells CASSRQLTDTQYF. The DNA of the CDR3 is TGTGCCAGCAGCCGTCAACTCACAGATACGCAGTATTTT.

About this clonotype: Compared with germline, one end of the junction differs, possibly owing to a read error. The J gene is TRBJ2-3, the V gene TRBV11-2; D is uncertain. Germline CDR1 SGHAT, CDR2 FQNNGV. The CDR3 runs 15 residues. CDR3 sequence (DNA): TGTGCCAGGAGCTTAGTCGGAACAGGCACAGATACGCAGTATTTT. Translation: CARSLVGTGTDTQYF.

This clonotype occurred a few times. The rearrangement uses TRBV15 and TRBJ1-5; perhaps TRBD1 as D (6 bases). V shed 3 bases and J shed 4 bases, with 13 bases lying between them. Germline CDR1 LNHNV, CDR2 YYDKDF (reference sequence). The length of the CDR3 is 15 residues. CDR3 bases: TGTGCCACCAGCAGGGGGGCAGGTGGGAATCAGCCCCAGCATTTT. Its translation is CATSRGAGGNQPQHF.

This clonotype was found a few times. This chain connects TRBV11-2 to TRBJ2-2; D is undetermined. The ends were cut back, 2 bases at V and 4 bases at J, with 5 bases in the middle. Looked up from germline, CDR1 is SGHAT and CDR2 is FQNNGV. This CDR3 has 13 amino acids. CDR3 amino acids: CASSLIRTGELFF. The CDR3 nucleotides are TGTGCCAGCAGCTTAATACGCACCGGGGAGCTGTTTTTT.

This chain joins TRBV9 and TRBJ1-6; D is uncertain. CDR1 and CDR2 (germline): SGDLS, YYNGEE. The CDR3 spans 17 residues. Trimming cost V 0 bases and J 0 bases, with 10 bases left between them. The CDR3 DNA follows: TGTGCCAGCAGCGTAGGAAGGATTAGCTCCTATAATTCACCCCTCCACTTT. Encoded protein: CASSVGRISSYNSPLHF.

The chain combines TRBV30 with TRBJ2-3; D perhaps matches TRBD2 (6 bases). Trimming left V 8 bases short and J 1 base short, with 13 bases between. Germline CDR1 GTSNPN, CDR2 SVGIG (reference sequence). There are 13 residues in the CDR3. CDR3 sequence (DNA): TGTGCCCGCGGAGCTAGCGGCACAGATACGCAGTATTTT. As protein: CARGASGTDTQYF.

V gene TRBV7-6 combines with J gene TRBJ2-7; a weak D match, TRBD2 (6 bases). CDR1 is SGHVS, CDR2 FNYEAQ, per germline. The V and J ends lost 6 bases and 6 bases respectively, with 18 bases between them. CDR3 size: 14 residues. For the CDR3, the DNA is TGTGCCAGCAGTAGATCCGAGTCCGGGGGCGAGCAGTACTTC. It yields the protein CASSRSESGGEQYF. Full variable domain (remainder filled in from reference TRBV7-6 and TRBJ2-7): GAGVSQSPRYKVTKRGQDVALRCDPISGHVSLYWYRQALGQGPEFLTYFNYEAQQDKSGLPNDRFSAERPEGSISTLTIQRTEQRDSAMYRCASSRSESGGEQYFGPGTRLTVT.

This clonotype was counted only a few times. The V gene is TRBV7-9, the J gene TRBJ2-3, with 13 bases matching TRBD2. Germline CDR1 reads SEHNR; CDR2 reads FQNEAQ (reference sequence). There are 15 residues in the CDR3. V dropped 6 bases and J dropped 3; count of bases not matched to a gene: 3. DNA of the CDR3: TGTGCCAGCAGGACTAGCGGGAGGACGACAGATACGCAGTATTTT. As protein: CASRTSGRTTDTQYF. Together with reference TRBV7-9 and TRBJ2-3, the CDR3 gives the full variable domain: DTGVSQNPRHKITKRGQNVTFRCDPISEHNRLYWYRQTLGQGPEFLTYFQNEAQLEKSRLLSDRFSAERPKGSFSTLEIQRTEQGDSAMYLCASRTSGRTTDTQYFGPGTRLTVL.

V and J are TRBV6-1 and TRBJ2-3, with 10 nucleotides matching TRBD2. This CDR3 is built from 15 residues. The V gene's germline CDR1 is MNHNS and CDR2 SASEGT. J lost 2 bases, V lost 7 bases, and 6 bases had no gene match. For the CDR3, the DNA is TGTGCCAGCAACGTAGCGGGAGGCCTCACAGATACGCAGTATTTT. Amino acid sequence: CASNVAGGLTDTQYF.

Comments on this clonotype: At one end, the junction sequence differs from germline, possibly due to a read error. CDR3: CASSLRTSGNQQTQYF. The DNA of the CDR3 is TGTGCCAGCAGTCTTCGGACTAGCGGGAACCAACAGACCCAGTACTTC. V and J are TRBV12-3 or TRBV12-4 and TRBJ2-5; 12 bases fit TRBD2. The CDR3 has 16 amino acids.

As to this clonotype: A read error may explain this, as a much larger clone is one base away. In DNA form, the CDR3 reads TGTGCCAGCTCACCAATGGGCAGTCCCTACGAGCAGCACTTC. Residues: CASSPMGSPYEQHF. The V and J genes are TRBV18 and TRBJ2-7, with no clear D. The germline V gene has CDR1 KGHSH and CDR2 LQKENI. The CDR3 length is 14 residues. Complete variable domain (other parts from reference TRBV18 and TRBJ2-7): NAGVMQNPRHLVRRRGQEARLRCSPMKGHSHVYWYRQLPEEGLKFMVYLQKENIIDESGMPKERFSAEFPKEGPSILRIQQVVRGDSAAYFCASSPMGSPYEQHFGPGTRLTVT.

This clonotype has just a few counts. This sequence joins TRBV12-3 or TRBV12-4 and TRBJ1-6; 8 bases align to TRBD1. The CDR3 is made up of 15 amino acids. Losses at the gene ends were 3 bases for V and 7 bases for J; bases not matched to a gene: 5. CDR3 nucleotides: TGTGCCAGCAGTTTGGGGACAGGAGAGAATTCACCCCTCCACTTT. It codes for CASSLGTGENSPLHF.

This chain links TRBV3-1 with TRBJ2-1; D is unclear. The V gene's germline CDR1 is LGHDT and CDR2 YNNKEL (reference sequence). V was shortened by 3 bases and J by 0 bases, with 3 bases between the two germline ends. The CDR3 has 13 amino acids. The CDR3 coding sequence is TGTGCCAGCAGCCACGGCTCCTACAATGAGCAGTTCTTC. It specifies CASSHGSYNEQFF.

The J gene is TRBJ2-1, the V gene TRBV12-3 or TRBV12-4, with 8 nucleotides matching TRBD1. V shed 4 bases and J 6 bases; nucleotides not matched to a gene: 8. CDR3 length equals 15 residues. CDR3 sequence (DNA): TGTGCCAGCAGTTCCCATAGGACAGGGATCAATGAGCAGTTCTTC. It yields the protein CASSSHRTGINEQFF.